Listed below are T cell receptor beta chains from one sample, sequenced in a study of blood T cell repertoires in COVID-19. Generated by immunoSEQ multiplex PCR, the TCRdb table keeps only in-frame clones and is missing some. The data contain about 140,000 clones, 88% of them singletons. The sequencing input was peripheral blood. The origin of the receptors is a woman aged 45-59 years with acute or convalescent COVID-19. Each CDR3 is given with its conserved first and last residue. Fields, in order: D gene, V gene, J gene, clone size, CDR3 DNA, CDR3 protein. The D gene is left open where the match is weak. Rows give clone size only sometimes, using once, few, many, or a class for an expanded clone.

D gene: TRBD1; V gene: TRBV5-1; J gene: TRBJ2-7; clone size: .; CDR3 DNA: TGCGCCAGCAGCTGGGGACAGGGGGAATACGAGCAGTACTTC; CDR3 protein: CASSWGQGEYEQYF
D gene: .; V gene: TRBV6-5; J gene: TRBJ1-1; clone size: .; CDR3 DNA: TGTGCCAGCAGCTGGGACTCCACTGAAGCTTTCTTT; CDR3 protein: CASSWDSTEAFF
D gene: .; V gene: TRBV13; J gene: TRBJ1-2; clone size: .; CDR3 DNA: TGTGCCAGCAGCGGTAGGGGAAACTATGGCTACACCTTC; CDR3 protein: CASSGRGNYGYTF
D gene: TRBD1; V gene: TRBV7-8; J gene: TRBJ2-2; clone size: .; CDR3 DNA: TGTGCCAGCAGCCGTGGGACAGGGGGACCTCCGAGTTCCACCGGGGAGCTGTTTTTT; CDR3 protein: CASSRGTGGPPSSTGELFF
D gene: .; V gene: TRBV6-6; J gene: TRBJ2-7; clone size: .; CDR3 DNA: TGTGCCAGCAGTTCCTTCAGGGGTTACGAGCAGTACTTC; CDR3 protein: CASSSFRGYEQYF
D gene: .; V gene: TRBV27; J gene: TRBJ1-1; clone size: .; CDR3 DNA: TGTGCCAGCAGTCACAGGGAGAGGCGAACTGAAGCTTTCTTT; CDR3 protein: CASSHRERRTEAFF
D gene: TRBD1; V gene: TRBV9; J gene: TRBJ1-6; clone size: .; CDR3 DNA: TGTGCCAGCAGCCAGGACAGGGCATATTCACCCCTCCACTTT; CDR3 protein: CASSQDRAYSPLHF
D gene: .; V gene: TRBV19; J gene: TRBJ1-2; clone size: .; CDR3 DNA: TGTGCCAGTAGTATCGCAGTACAGGGCCGGGATCTTGGCTACACCTTC; CDR3 protein: CASSIAVQGRDLGYTF
D gene: TRBD2; V gene: TRBV4-1; J gene: TRBJ2-6; clone size: .; CDR3 DNA: TGCGCCAGCAGCTTTAGCGGGGGCTCTGGGGCCAACGTCCTGACTTTC; CDR3 protein: CASSFSGGSGANVLTF
D gene: .; V gene: TRBV15; J gene: TRBJ1-2; clone size: .; CDR3 DNA: TGTGCCACCGCCGAACGAGGCAGCATCTATGGCTACACCTTC; CDR3 protein: CATAERGSIYGYTF
D gene: TRBD2; V gene: TRBV7-3; J gene: TRBJ2-3; clone size: .; CDR3 DNA: TGTGCCAGCAGCTCTCTTAGCGGGGGTGGGTCAGATACGCAGTATTTT; CDR3 protein: CASSSLSGGGSDTQYF
D gene: .; V gene: TRBV7-8; J gene: TRBJ1-6; clone size: .; CDR3 DNA: TGTGCCAGCAGCTCGCCGGGGGGATCCTATAATTCACCCCTCCACTTT; CDR3 protein: CASSSPGGSYNSPLHF
D gene: TRBD2; V gene: TRBV19; J gene: TRBJ2-5; clone size: .; CDR3 DNA: TGTGCCAGTAGCGCGGGAGCCCAAGAGACCCAGTACTTC; CDR3 protein: CASSAGAQETQYF
D gene: .; V gene: TRBV9; J gene: TRBJ2-3; clone size: few; CDR3 DNA: TGTGCCAGCAGCGTAGTTTCCCTAGAAGGTACGCAGTATTTT; CDR3 protein: CASSVVSLEGTQYF
D gene: TRBD1; V gene: TRBV28; J gene: TRBJ1-6; clone size: few; CDR3 DNA: TGTGCCAGCACTTCAGGGGGCACGGATTCACCCCTCCACTTT; CDR3 protein: CASTSGGTDSPLHF
D gene: TRBD1; V gene: TRBV27; J gene: TRBJ1-1; clone size: few; CDR3 DNA: TGTGCCAGCAGTTCAACCCTCGGGACAGGGGTGACTGAAGCTTTCTTT; CDR3 protein: CASSSTLGTGVTEAFF
D gene: TRBD2; V gene: TRBV25-1; J gene: TRBJ2-3; clone size: .; CDR3 DNA: TGTGCCAGCAGTGTTACTAGCGGCGGCACAGATACGCAGTATTTT; CDR3 protein: CASSVTSGGTDTQYF
D gene: TRBD1; V gene: TRBV23-1; J gene: TRBJ1-1; clone size: once; CDR3 DNA: TGCGCCAGCAGTCCGAACCCATCGAAGACAGGGACACCTGAAGCTTTCTTT; CDR3 protein: CASSPNPSKTGTPEAFF
D gene: .; V gene: TRBV5-1; J gene: TRBJ2-5; clone size: .; CDR3 DNA: TGCGCCAGCAGCGGAGGTTTTCAAGAGACCCAGTACTTC; CDR3 protein: CASSGGFQETQYF
D gene: .; V gene: TRBV11-3; J gene: TRBJ1-1; clone size: .; CDR3 DNA: TGTGCCAGCAGCATTGCGGGGAACACTGAAGCTTTCTTT; CDR3 protein: CASSIAGNTEAFF
D gene: .; V gene: TRBV30; J gene: TRBJ1-2; clone size: .; CDR3 DNA: TGTGCCTGGAGCGGACAGCTTTATGGCTACACCTTC; CDR3 protein: CAWSGQLYGYTF
D gene: .; V gene: TRBV15; J gene: TRBJ1-4; clone size: .; CDR3 DNA: TGTGCCACCAGCAGAACCGGGACACAACTGTTTTTT; CDR3 protein: CATSRTGTQLFF
D gene: .; V gene: TRBV6-1; J gene: TRBJ1-6; clone size: .; CDR3 DNA: TGTGCCAGCAGTGAAGGGGCAGCCTATAATTCACCCCTCCACTTT; CDR3 protein: CASSEGAAYNSPLHF
D gene: .; V gene: TRBV9; J gene: TRBJ1-1; clone size: .; CDR3 DNA: TGTGCCAGCAGCCCAGAGGAGAGGTTGAACACTGAAGCTTTCTTT; CDR3 protein: CASSPEERLNTEAFF
D gene: .; V gene: TRBV5-8; J gene: TRBJ1-2; clone size: once; CDR3 DNA: TGTGCCAGCAGCTTGGCGTCTAACTATGGCTACACCTTC; CDR3 protein: CASSLASNYGYTF
D gene: TRBD2; V gene: TRBV19; J gene: TRBJ2-3; clone size: .; CDR3 DNA: TGTGCCAGTAGTACAAGACGGGAGGACACAGATACGCAGTATTTT; CDR3 protein: CASSTRREDTDTQYF
D gene: TRBD1; V gene: TRBV28; J gene: TRBJ2-7; clone size: .; CDR3 DNA: TGTGCCGCAGTTTCGGGACAGATAAGCTCCTACGAGCAGTACTTC; CDR3 protein: CAAVSGQISSYEQYF
D gene: .; V gene: TRBV6-5; J gene: TRBJ2-1; clone size: .; CDR3 DNA: TGTGCCAGCAGTTACTCTTTCCTAGCATATGAGCAGTTCTTC; CDR3 protein: CASSYSFLAYEQFF
D gene: TRBD1; V gene: TRBV4-1; J gene: TRBJ2-4; clone size: once; CDR3 DNA: TGCGCCAGCAGCCAGGGGGCAGGGGGCCCTGTCTGGTACTTC; CDR3 protein: CASSQGAGGPVWYF
D gene: .; V gene: TRBV30; J gene: TRBJ1-1; clone size: .; CDR3 DNA: TGTGCCTGGAGTGGGTTGGGGCGGACTGAAGCTTTCTTT; CDR3 protein: CAWSGLGRTEAFF
D gene: .; V gene: TRBV7-6; J gene: TRBJ1-5; clone size: .; CDR3 DNA: TGTGCCAGCGCCGGAGGGGAATTGGGCAATCAGCCCCAGCATTTT; CDR3 protein: CASAGGELGNQPQHF
D gene: TRBD1; V gene: TRBV6-1; J gene: TRBJ2-6; clone size: once; CDR3 DNA: TGTGCCAGCAGTGGGGGACAGGAGAGCTCTGGGGCCAACGTCCTGACTTTC; CDR3 protein: CASSGGQESSGANVLTF
D gene: TRBD2; V gene: TRBV28; J gene: TRBJ2-2; clone size: .; CDR3 DNA: TGTGCCAGTATAGCGGGGGGTCTGGACGGGGAGCTGTTTTTT; CDR3 protein: CASIAGGLDGELFF
D gene: .; V gene: TRBV28; J gene: TRBJ1-5; clone size: .; CDR3 DNA: TGTGCCAGCAGTTCCCCAGCTACAGGTTATAGCAATCAGCCCCAGCATTTT; CDR3 protein: CASSSPATGYSNQPQHF
D gene: TRBD1; V gene: TRBV5-1; J gene: TRBJ2-7; clone size: .; CDR3 DNA: TGCGCCAGCAGCTTGACGGGACAGGGCTACGAGCAGTACTTC; CDR3 protein: CASSLTGQGYEQYF
D gene: TRBD1; V gene: TRBV5-1; J gene: TRBJ1-1; clone size: few; CDR3 DNA: TGCGCCAGCAGCTGGACAGGGTCGCCTGAAGCTTTCTTT; CDR3 protein: CASSWTGSPEAFF
D gene: .; V gene: TRBV7-8; J gene: TRBJ1-6; clone size: .; CDR3 DNA: TGTGCCAGCAGCTTTTCGGGCGGGGGGTATTCACCCCTCCACTTT; CDR3 protein: CASSFSGGGYSPLHF
D gene: .; V gene: TRBV5-1; J gene: TRBJ1-6; clone size: .; CDR3 DNA: TGCGCCAGCAGCTTGGACGGGGTTTCACCCCTCCACTTT; CDR3 protein: CASSLDGVSPLHF
D gene: TRBD1; V gene: TRBV2; J gene: TRBJ2-1; clone size: .; CDR3 DNA: TGTGCCAGCACGCTCTCGACAGGGGGCTACAATGAGCAGTTCTTC; CDR3 protein: CASTLSTGGYNEQFF
D gene: .; V gene: TRBV5-4; J gene: TRBJ2-2; clone size: .; CDR3 DNA: TGTGCCAGCAAATTCGGTGGGCCCGGCACCGGGGAGCTGTTTTTT; CDR3 protein: CASKFGGPGTGELFF
D gene: .; V gene: TRBV6-4; J gene: TRBJ2-2; clone size: .; CDR3 DNA: TGTGCCAGCAGTGACTCCAGGACCGGGGAGCTGTTTTTT; CDR3 protein: CASSDSRTGELFF
D gene: .; V gene: TRBV10-3; J gene: TRBJ1-3; clone size: .; CDR3 DNA: TGTGCCAGCACTCCCGAGGACTCTGGAAACACCATATATTTT; CDR3 protein: CASTPEDSGNTIYF
D gene: .; V gene: TRBV6-2/TRBV6-3; J gene: TRBJ2-7; clone size: .; CDR3 DNA: TGTGCCAGCAGTTATCCTAGCGCGGTTTACGAGCAGTACTTC; CDR3 protein: CASSYPSAVYEQYF
D gene: .; V gene: TRBV14; J gene: TRBJ2-3; clone size: .; CDR3 DNA: TGTGCCAGCAGCCCGCAGCCTAGCTTGGATACGCAGTATTTT; CDR3 protein: CASSPQPSLDTQYF
D gene: .; V gene: TRBV7-3; J gene: TRBJ1-1; clone size: .; CDR3 DNA: TGTGCCAGCAGCGCTCGAGCAGGACTACTCATGAACACTGAAGCTTTCTTT; CDR3 protein: CASSARAGLLMNTEAFF
D gene: TRBD1; V gene: TRBV3-1/TRBV3-2; J gene: TRBJ2-6; clone size: .; CDR3 DNA: TGTGCCAGCAGCCCTTGGGACAGCCGCTCTGGGGCCAACGTCCTGACTTTC; CDR3 protein: CASSPWDSRSGANVLTF
D gene: TRBD1; V gene: TRBV28; J gene: TRBJ1-4; clone size: .; CDR3 DNA: TGTGCCAGCAGTGTCACAGGGGGTGGAAATGAAAAACTGTTTTTT; CDR3 protein: CASSVTGGGNEKLFF
D gene: TRBD1; V gene: TRBV5-1; J gene: TRBJ2-3; clone size: once; CDR3 DNA: TGCGCCAGCAGCGGCGGACAGGCCTTCACAGATACGCAGTATTTT; CDR3 protein: CASSGGQAFTDTQYF